This T cell receptor (beta chain) was sequenced during a study of T cells in tumors after PD-1 blockade. This table comes from immunoSEQ multiplex PCR, and its TCRdb copy is limited to in-frame clones, with some not included. The data show around 12,000 clones, approximately 63% seen once. CDR3 length: 14 residues. Trimming removed 0 bases at V and 4 bases at J, with 10 bases between. Germline-derived CDR1 and CDR2 are SGDLS and YYNGEE. The chain has TRBV9 and TRBJ2-5, with unresolved D. The sequence was collected from a human donor with basal cell carcinoma. Material: tumor tissue, obtained before anti-PD-1 treatment. CDR3 DNA sequence: TGTGCCAGCAGCGTAGACCCTAATTCAGAGACCCAGTACTTC. Translated, it gives CASSVDPNSETQYF.